The clone carrying this T cell receptor (beta chain) was found a few times. This entry is derived from a study of CD8+CD57+ T cells in acquired aplastic anemia. V shed 0 bases and J shed 18 bases, with 18 bases lying between them. Germline values: CDR1 SQVTM, CDR2 ANQGSEA. The CDR3 contains 13 residues. Selection for sequencing was limited to patients who had shown CD8+CD57+ cell expansion by flow cytometry. TCR beta VDJ and CDR3 profiling used genomic DNA as template. A single record per CDR3 protein comes from TCRdb applying MiXCR to the reads. This repertoire shows some 170,000 distinct CDR3 sequences, 40% to 50% found once; its top ten account for more than 0.95%.

The sample taken for sequencing was sorted CD4+, CD8+, or CD8+CD57+ T cells (not recorded which) from PBMCs. J is TRBJ2-6 and V is TRBV29-1; a weak D match, TRBD1 (6 bases). The sequence came from a human donor with aplastic anemia. The CDR3 sequence is CSVEDRLDSFKTF. Here the CDR3 DNA reads TGCAGCGTTGAAGATCGATTGGACAGCTTCAAGACTTTC.